This record concerns one TCR beta chain sequence. Its antigen has not been determined. Nothing much larger sits one base from this clone, and base qualities are not available. Interpreted using the paper, the treatment or condition label stands for: in vitro stimulation with specific CMV peptide epitopes to enrich CMV-specific T cells. The data are from a study of T cell repertoires in cytomegalovirus infection (dated by TCRdb to between 2017 and 2020). Concerning the study at large: Alongside well-studied HLA-B-restricted epitopes, the peptide stimulations were aimed at recently identified HLA-C-restricted CMV epitopes, whose presentation resists viral immunomodulation. Donor HLA type was relevant to the analysis, because carriage of CMV infection together with the matching HLA type was indicated by public TCR beta signatures.

Data came from an Illumina HiSeq 1500. In-frame beta chains were kept once TCRdb had trimmed the public reads at Q25 with fastp and called clones with MiXCR. All rows with the same CDR3 protein become a single entry with the most common DNA and genes. A total of roughly 990,000 distinct CDR3 sequences appear in this sample, approximately 30% of them only once. The leading ten clones occupy 13% of the sample. The paper as a whole reports these results and caveats: Carriers of CMV infection plus the relevant HLA type were discriminated by the cumulative frequency of public TCR beta family members in the study cohort and in an independent approximately 400-donor cohort. The ex vivo response was dominated by HLA-C-restricted CMV-specific TCR beta clonotypes, which also provided the single most frequent clonotype in two of eight donors.

Including the terminal cysteine and phenylalanine, the CDR3 comprises 16 residues. The CDR3 DNA has 48 bases and is translated from base 1. Taken from the germline V gene (reference sequence), the CDR1 and CDR2 loops are LNHNV and YYDKDF. V ends up 5 bases short and J 1 base short, with an unmatched junction base count of 5. This receptor chain uses TRBV15 and TRBJ1-1, and TRBD1 aligns with 12 junction nucleotides. This receptor was taken from a human donor in good health (CMV status not recorded). Some clones in this sample may be carry-over from other donors' samples. The specimen was cultured CD8+ T cells from PBMCs, collected from culture after CMV antigen stimulation. The CDR3 protein sequence reads: CATSRDRGLWNTEAFF. DNA sequence: TGTGCCACCAGCCGGGACAGGGGGCTCTGGAACACTGAAGCTTTCTTT.